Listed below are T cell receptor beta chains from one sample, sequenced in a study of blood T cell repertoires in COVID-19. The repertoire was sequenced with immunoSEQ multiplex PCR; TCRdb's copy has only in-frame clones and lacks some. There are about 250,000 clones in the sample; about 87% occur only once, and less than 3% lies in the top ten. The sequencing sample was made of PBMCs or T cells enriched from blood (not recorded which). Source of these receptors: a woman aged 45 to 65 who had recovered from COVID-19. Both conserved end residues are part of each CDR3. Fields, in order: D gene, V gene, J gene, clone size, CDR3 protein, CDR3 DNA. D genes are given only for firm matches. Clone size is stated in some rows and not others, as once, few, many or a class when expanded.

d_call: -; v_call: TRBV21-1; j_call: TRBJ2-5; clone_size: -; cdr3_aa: CASSKVVTLPVQYF; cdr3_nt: TGTGCCAGCAGCAAAGTGGTGACACTGCCGGTCCAGTACTTC
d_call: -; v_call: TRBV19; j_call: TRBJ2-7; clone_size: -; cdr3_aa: CASSPGWWRGSYEQYF; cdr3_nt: TGTGCCAGTAGTCCCGGGTGGTGGCGAGGGTCCTACGAGCAGTACTTC
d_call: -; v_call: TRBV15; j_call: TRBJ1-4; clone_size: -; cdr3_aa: CATSREPPGEDEKLFF; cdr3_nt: TGTGCCACCAGCAGAGAACCTCCCGGGGAGGACGAAAAACTGTTTTTT
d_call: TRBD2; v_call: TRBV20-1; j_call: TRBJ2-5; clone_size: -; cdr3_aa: CSASPSGGRAKETQYF; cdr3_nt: TGCAGTGCTAGTCCATCAGGCGGGAGGGCCAAGGAGACCCAGTACTTC
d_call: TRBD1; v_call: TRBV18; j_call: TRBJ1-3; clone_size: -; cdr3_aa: CASSYGQGGSGNTIYF; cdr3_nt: TGTGCCAGCTCATATGGACAGGGAGGGTCTGGAAACACCATATATTTT
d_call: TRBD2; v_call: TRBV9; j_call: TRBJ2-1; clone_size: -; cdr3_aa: CASSGDGGTKDYNEQFF; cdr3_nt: TGTGCCAGCAGCGGGGATGGAGGGACTAAGGACTACAATGAGCAGTTCTTC
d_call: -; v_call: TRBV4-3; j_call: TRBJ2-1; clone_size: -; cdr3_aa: CASSQDRGANEQFF; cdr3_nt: TGCGCCAGCAGCCAAGATCGCGGGGCGAATGAGCAGTTCTTC
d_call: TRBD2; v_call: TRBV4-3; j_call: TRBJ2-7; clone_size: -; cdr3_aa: CASSQEHSGRLGEQYF; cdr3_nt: TGCGCCAGCAGCCAAGAACATAGCGGGAGGCTGGGAGAGCAGTACTTC
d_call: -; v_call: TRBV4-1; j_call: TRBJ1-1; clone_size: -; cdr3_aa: CASSQDIDTEAFF; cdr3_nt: TGCGCCAGCAGCCAAGATATCGACACTGAAGCTTTCTTT
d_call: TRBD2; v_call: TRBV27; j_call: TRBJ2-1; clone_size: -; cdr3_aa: CASSLRPSGRAREQFF; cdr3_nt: TGTGCCAGCAGCCTACGTCCTAGCGGGAGGGCGCGGGAGCAGTTCTTC
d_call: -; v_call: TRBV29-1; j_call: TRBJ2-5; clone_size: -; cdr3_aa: CSVSDLAETQYF; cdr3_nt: TGCAGCGTTAGCGACCTGGCGGAGACCCAGTACTTC
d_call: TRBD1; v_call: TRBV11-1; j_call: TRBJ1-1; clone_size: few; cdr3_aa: CASRGQGNTEAFF; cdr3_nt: TGTGCCAGCAGGGGACAGGGGAACACTGAAGCTTTCTTT
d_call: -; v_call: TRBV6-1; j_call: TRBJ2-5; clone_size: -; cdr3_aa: CASEAVQETQYF; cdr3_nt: TGTGCCAGCGAAGCGGTCCAAGAGACCCAGTACTTC
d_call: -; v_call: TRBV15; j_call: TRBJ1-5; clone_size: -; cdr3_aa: CATSRGDSGASNQPQHF; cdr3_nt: TGTGCCACCAGCAGAGGTGACAGCGGGGCCAGCAATCAGCCCCAGCATTTT
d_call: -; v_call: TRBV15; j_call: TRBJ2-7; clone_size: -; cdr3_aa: CATSRDSYEQYF; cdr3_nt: TGTGCCACCAGCAGAGACAGCTACGAGCAGTACTTC
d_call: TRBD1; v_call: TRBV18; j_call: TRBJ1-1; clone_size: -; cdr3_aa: CASSADRGTEAFF; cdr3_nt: TGTGCCAGCTCAGCCGACAGGGGTACTGAAGCTTTCTTT
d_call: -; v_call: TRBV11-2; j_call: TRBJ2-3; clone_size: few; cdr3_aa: CASSLNNGRVLGYF; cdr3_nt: TGTGCCAGCAGCTTAAATAACGGTCGGGTCCTAGGGTATTTT
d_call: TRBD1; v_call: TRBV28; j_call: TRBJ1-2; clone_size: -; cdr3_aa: CASSLLEQGAFVYGYTF; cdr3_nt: TGTGCCAGCAGTTTATTAGAACAGGGGGCTTTTGTCTATGGCTACACCTTC
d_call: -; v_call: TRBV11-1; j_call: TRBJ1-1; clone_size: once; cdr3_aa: CASSPQVMNTEAFF; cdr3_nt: TGTGCCAGCAGCCCACAGGTTATGAACACTGAAGCTTTCTTT
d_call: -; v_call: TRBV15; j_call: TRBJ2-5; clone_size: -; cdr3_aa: CATSRNFRGVEETQYF; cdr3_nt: TGTGCCACCAGCAGAAACTTCAGGGGAGTTGAAGAGACCCAGTACTTC
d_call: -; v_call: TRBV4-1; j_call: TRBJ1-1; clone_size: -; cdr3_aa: CASSRGGLDTEAFF; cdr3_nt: TGCGCCAGCAGCCGTGGGGGGTTAGACACTGAAGCTTTCTTT
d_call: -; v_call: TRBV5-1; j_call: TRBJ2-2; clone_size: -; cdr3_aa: CASSLQDILNTGELFF; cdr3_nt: TGCGCCAGCAGCTTGCAGGACATCCTGAACACCGGGGAGCTGTTTTTT
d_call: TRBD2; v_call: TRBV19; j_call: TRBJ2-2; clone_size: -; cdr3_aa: CASMRREQNTGELFF; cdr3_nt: TGTGCCAGTATGCGGCGGGAGCAAAACACCGGGGAGCTGTTTTTT
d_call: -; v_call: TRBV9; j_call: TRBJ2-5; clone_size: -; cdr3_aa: CASNPGFNLQETQYF; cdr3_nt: TGTGCCAGCAACCCGGGATTCAACCTACAAGAGACCCAGTACTTC
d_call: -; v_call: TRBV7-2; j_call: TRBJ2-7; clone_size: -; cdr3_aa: CASSTAGTGSYEQYF; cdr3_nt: TGTGCCAGCAGCACAGCAGGGACTGGCTCCTACGAGCAGTACTTC
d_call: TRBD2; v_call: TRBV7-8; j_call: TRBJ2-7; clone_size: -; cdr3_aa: CASSPLAREQYF; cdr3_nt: TGTGCCAGCAGCCCACTAGCGAGGGAGCAGTACTTC
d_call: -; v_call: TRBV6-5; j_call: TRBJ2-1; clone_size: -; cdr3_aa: CASSSRFHNEQFF; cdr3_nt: TGTGCCAGCAGTTCTAGGTTTCACAATGAGCAGTTCTTC
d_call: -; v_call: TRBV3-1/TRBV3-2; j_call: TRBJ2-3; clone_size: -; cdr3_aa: CASSRRGPDTQYF; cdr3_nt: TGTGCCAGCAGCCGGAGGGGACCAGATACGCAGTATTTT
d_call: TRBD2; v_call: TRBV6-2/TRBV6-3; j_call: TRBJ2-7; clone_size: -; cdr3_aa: CASSYLVASGYYEQYF; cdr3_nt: TGTGCCAGCAGTTACCTTGTGGCTAGCGGGTACTACGAGCAGTACTTC
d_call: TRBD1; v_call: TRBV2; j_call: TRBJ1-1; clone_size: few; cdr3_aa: CASSRQGGNTEAFF; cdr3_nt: TGTGCCAGCAGTAGACAGGGGGGGAACACTGAAGCTTTCTTT
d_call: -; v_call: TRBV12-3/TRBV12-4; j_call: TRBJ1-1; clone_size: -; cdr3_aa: CASSQGQNTEAFF; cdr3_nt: TGTGCCAGCAGCCAAGGACAGAACACTGAAGCTTTCTTT
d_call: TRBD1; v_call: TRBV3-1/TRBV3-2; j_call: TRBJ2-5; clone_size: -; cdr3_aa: CASSPRTGARETQYF; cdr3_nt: TGTGCCAGCAGCCCGAGGACAGGGGCTCGGGAGACCCAGTACTTC
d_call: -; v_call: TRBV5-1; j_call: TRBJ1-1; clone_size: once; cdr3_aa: CASVQQGGNTEAFF; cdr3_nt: TGCGCCAGCGTTCAACAGGGTGGGAACACTGAAGCTTTCTTT
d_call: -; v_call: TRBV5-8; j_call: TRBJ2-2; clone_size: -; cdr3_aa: CASSLGRERIAGELFF; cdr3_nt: TGTGCCAGCAGCTTGGGCAGGGAACGGATAGCCGGGGAGCTGTTTTTT
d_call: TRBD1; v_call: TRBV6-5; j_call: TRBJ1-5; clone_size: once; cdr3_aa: CAYSPGQNSNQPQHF; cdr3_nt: TGTGCCTACAGTCCGGGACAGAATAGCAATCAGCCCCAGCATTTT
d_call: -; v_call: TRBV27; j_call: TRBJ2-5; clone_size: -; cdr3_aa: CASSLAGRIQETQYF; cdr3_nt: TGTGCCAGCAGTTTAGCGGGGAGAATCCAAGAGACCCAGTACTTC
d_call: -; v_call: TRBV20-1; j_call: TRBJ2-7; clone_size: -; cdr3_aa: CSASGDYEQYF; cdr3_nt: TGCAGTGCTTCAGGGGACTACGAGCAGTACTTC
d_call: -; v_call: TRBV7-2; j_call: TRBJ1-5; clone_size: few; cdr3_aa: CASSLVSVNQPQHF; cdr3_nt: TGTGCCAGCAGCTTAGTTTCGGTGAATCAGCCCCAGCATTTT
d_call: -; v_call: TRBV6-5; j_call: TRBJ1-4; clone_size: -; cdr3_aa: CASSYSWQGSNEKLFF; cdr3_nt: TGTGCCAGCAGTTACTCGTGGCAGGGAAGTAATGAAAAACTGTTTTTT
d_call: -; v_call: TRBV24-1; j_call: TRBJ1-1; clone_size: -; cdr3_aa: CATSDSRDTGLNTEAFF; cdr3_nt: TGTGCCACCAGTGACTCAAGGGACACCGGACTTAACACTGAAGCTTTCTTT
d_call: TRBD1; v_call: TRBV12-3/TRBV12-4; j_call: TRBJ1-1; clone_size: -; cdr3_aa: CASSFQGVTEAFF; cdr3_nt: TGTGCCAGCAGTTTTCAGGGGGTCACTGAAGCTTTCTTT
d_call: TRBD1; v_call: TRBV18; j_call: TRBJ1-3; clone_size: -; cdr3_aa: CASSLGQDFSGNTIYF; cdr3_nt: TGTGCCAGCTCACTAGGACAGGACTTCTCTGGAAACACCATATATTTT
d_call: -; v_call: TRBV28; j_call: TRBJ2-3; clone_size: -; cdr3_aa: CASREIAALSTDTQYF; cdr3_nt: TGTGCCAGCAGAGAAATAGCGGCGCTAAGCACAGATACGCAGTATTTT
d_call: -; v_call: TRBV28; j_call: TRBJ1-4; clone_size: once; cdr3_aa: CASSFSGSGEKLFF; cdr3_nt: TGTGCCAGCAGTTTCTCAGGGTCTGGGGAAAAACTGTTTTTT
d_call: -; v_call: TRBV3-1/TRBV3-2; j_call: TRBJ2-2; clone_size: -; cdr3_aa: CASSQGTSSTGELFF; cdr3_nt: TGTGCCAGCAGCCAAGGAACTAGCTCCACCGGGGAGCTGTTTTTT
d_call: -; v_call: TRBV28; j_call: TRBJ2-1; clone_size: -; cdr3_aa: CASSLGGGAPPLF; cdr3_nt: TGTGCCAGCAGTTTAGGAGGGGGGGCCCCCCCGCTCTTC
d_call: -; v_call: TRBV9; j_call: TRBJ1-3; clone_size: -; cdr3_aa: CASSVDFGVAGNTIYF; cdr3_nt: TGTGCCAGCAGCGTAGACTTCGGGGTTGCTGGAAACACCATATATTTT
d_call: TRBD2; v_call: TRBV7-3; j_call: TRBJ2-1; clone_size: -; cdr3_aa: CASSLTSEREQFF; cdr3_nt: TGTGCCAGCAGCTTGACTAGCGAGAGGGAGCAGTTCTTC
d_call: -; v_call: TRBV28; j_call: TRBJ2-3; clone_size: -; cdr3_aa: CASSPLWRGQDTQYF; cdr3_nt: TGTGCCAGCAGTCCCCTCTGGAGGGGGCAGGATACGCAGTATTTT
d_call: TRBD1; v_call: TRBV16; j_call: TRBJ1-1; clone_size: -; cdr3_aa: CASTRNRGAAEAFF; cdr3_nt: TGTGCCAGCACCCGCAACAGGGGTGCGGCTGAAGCTTTCTTT
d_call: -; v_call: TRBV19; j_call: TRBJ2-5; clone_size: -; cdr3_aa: CASSWPWGQQETQYF; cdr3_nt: TGTGCCAGTAGTTGGCCTTGGGGACAACAAGAGACCCAGTACTTC
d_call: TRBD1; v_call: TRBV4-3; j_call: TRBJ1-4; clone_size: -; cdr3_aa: CASSRAGTGGEKLFF; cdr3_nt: TGCGCCAGCAGCCGAGCCGGGACAGGGGGTGAAAAACTGTTTTTT
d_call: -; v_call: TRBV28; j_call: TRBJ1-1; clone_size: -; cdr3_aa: CASILSRTEAFF; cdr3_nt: TGTGCCAGCATTCTATCCAGGACTGAAGCTTTCTTT
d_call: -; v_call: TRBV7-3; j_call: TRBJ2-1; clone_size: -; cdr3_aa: CASSLDRRNEQFF; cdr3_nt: TGTGCCAGCAGCTTAGACAGGCGGAATGAGCAGTTCTTC
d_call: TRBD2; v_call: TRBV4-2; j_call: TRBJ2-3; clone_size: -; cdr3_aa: CASSQDREGGTDTQYF; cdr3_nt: TGTGCCAGCAGCCAAGACCGGGAGGGGGGCACAGATACGCAGTATTTT